The clone carrying this T cell receptor (beta chain) was detected ten times or more. The antigen is undetermined. The CDR3 has 13 residues. CDR1 and CDR2 from the germline V gene are DFQATT and SNEGSKA (reference sequence). V lost 3 bases and J lost 3, with 11 bases in between. Using RNA template, CDR3s of TCR alpha and beta were amplified with iRepertoire arm-PCR. TCRdb re-called the multiplex PCR reads with MiXCR, one entry per CDR3 protein. The table has roughly 350,000 distinct CDR3 sequences, less than 50% seen once. These data belong to a study of glioma-infiltrating T cells. About the research overall: Sequencing aimed for about 4.5- to 11-fold coverage of about a million peripheral T cells. Overall study results and limits: Tissue-blood divergence was below expectation in non-neoplastic patients, above in gliomas.

The rearrangement joins TRBV20-1 to TRBJ1-1, with D perhaps TRBD1 (5 bases). The sequence came from a human donor with low-grade glioma or glioblastoma, undergoing nonglioma brain surgery, or in good health (not recorded which). Sequencing was performed on glioma tissue, nonneoplastic brain tissue, or PBMCs (not recorded which). The CDR3 protein is CSASMGLDTEAFF. The CDR3 DNA is TGCAGTGCTAGTATGGGGCTGGACACTGAAGCTTTCTTT.